These T cell receptor beta chains were read from a single sample in a study of blood T cell repertoires in COVID-19. Assay: immunoSEQ multiplex PCR; the TCRdb copy retains only in-frame clones and omits some. The table includes around 180,000 clones, 60% to 85% detected once. Sample: peripheral blood. The receptors were sampled from a man aged 55 to 70 with active or convalescent COVID-19. Each CDR3 is given with its conserved first and last residue. Fields, in order: D gene, V gene, J gene, CDR3 length, clone size, CDR3 DNA, CDR3 protein. D genes are given only for firm matches. Rows give clone size only sometimes, using once, few, many, or a class for an expanded clone.

-,TRBV3-1/TRBV3-2,TRBJ1-2,18,-,TGTGCCAGCAGCCAAGAGTTTAGTCGGGGGAGCTTTAACTATGGCTACACCTTC,CASSQEFSRGSFNYGYTF
TRBD2,TRBV6-2/TRBV6-3,TRBJ2-7,16,-,TGTGCCAGCAGTTCTCGGCGGGAGGCCCGACTTTGGGAGCAGTACTTC,CASSSRREARLWEQYF
-,TRBV27,TRBJ2-1,14,-,TGTGCCAGCAGTCAGACTACCTCCTACAATGAGCAGTTCTTC,CASSQTTSYNEQFF
TRBD2,TRBV7-3,TRBJ2-1,14,few,TGTGCCAGCAGCATGACTAGCGATAACAATGAGCAGTTCTTC,CASSMTSDNNEQFF
-,TRBV4-1,TRBJ1-1,15,-,TGCGCCAGCAGCCAGTTTCGGGGTTCCCCCACTGAAGCTTTCTTT,CASSQFRGSPTEAFF
TRBD1,TRBV28,TRBJ1-4,16,-,TGTGCCAGCGGCGTATTAGCGGGGACAGGGACTGAAAAACTGTTTTTT,CASGVLAGTGTEKLFF
-,TRBV28,TRBJ1-5,11,-,TGTGCCAGCAGTTTTTCTCCGCCCCAGCATTTT,CASSFSPPQHF
-,TRBV19,TRBJ1-6,14,-,TGTGCCAGTAGTAATCACCAGGGGCATTCACCCCTCCACTTT,CASSNHQGHSPLHF
TRBD2,TRBV9,TRBJ2-5,15,-,TGTGCCAGCAGCGTGGTAGCGGGAGCTGGAGAGACCCAGTACTTC,CASSVVAGAGETQYF
TRBD1,TRBV15,TRBJ1-5,18,-,TGTGCCACCGCTAATGACAGGGGCCCCTGGTCTGGCAATCAGCCCCAGCATTTT,CATANDRGPWSGNQPQHF
-,TRBV10-3,TRBJ1-1,12,-,TGTGCCATCAGTGACAGGGACACTGAAGCTTTCTTT,CAISDRDTEAFF
-,TRBV27,TRBJ2-1,13,-,TGTGCCAGCAGCCTGACTAATTACAATGAGCAGTTCTTC,CASSLTNYNEQFF
-,TRBV24-1,TRBJ1-1,13,once,TGTGCCACCAGTGATCGGAGGGGCACTGAAGCTTTCTTT,CATSDRRGTEAFF
TRBD1,TRBV12-3/TRBV12-4,TRBJ1-2,13,once,TGTGCCAGCAGGAATTTAGGGACAGGTGGCTACACCTTC,CASRNLGTGGYTF
-,TRBV4-3,TRBJ2-1,14,once,TGCGCCAGCAGCGAGGGTAAGTCCTACAATGAGCAGTTCTTC,CASSEGKSYNEQFF
-,TRBV27,TRBJ2-7,14,-,TGTGCCAGCAGTTTATCTGGACAGACCTACGAGCAGTACTTC,CASSLSGQTYEQYF
-,TRBV6-1,TRBJ1-1,14,-,TGTGCCAGCAGTGAAGTGGGTAGGGGCACTGAAGCTTTCTTT,CASSEVGRGTEAFF
TRBD2,TRBV2,TRBJ2-7,15,-,TGTGCCAGCAGCCGAGGGCTAGCGGGAATCAACGAGCAGTACTTC,CASSRGLAGINEQYF
-,TRBV18,TRBJ2-7,14,-,TGTGCCAGCTCAACCAGCCAGCGGAGCTACGAGCAGTACTTC,CASSTSQRSYEQYF
TRBD1,TRBV5-8,TRBJ1-2,14,-,TGTGCCAGCAGCAAGTCCGGACAGGGTATTGTCTACACCTTC,CASSKSGQGIVYTF
TRBD1,TRBV7-9,TRBJ1-4,14,-,TGTGCCAGCAGCTTAGGACAGGGCGGTGAAAAACTGTTTTTT,CASSLGQGGEKLFF
-,TRBV24-1,TRBJ2-2,15,once,TGTGCCACCAGTGACCCCGGACAGAACACCGGGGAGCTGTTTTTT,CATSDPGQNTGELFF
-,TRBV7-2,TRBJ1-1,15,-,TGTGCCAGCAGTCCAAGGGGTAGCATGAACACTGAAGCTTTCTTT,CASSPRGSMNTEAFF
TRBD1,TRBV11-2,TRBJ1-6,15,-,TGTGCCAGCGAGCCGGGACAGGGCTTTCGCTCACCCCTCCACTTT,CASEPGQGFRSPLHF
TRBD1,TRBV7-2,TRBJ1-2,15,few,TGTGCCAGCAGCGGGAGGACAGGGGCCGCCTATGGCTACACCTTC,CASSGRTGAAYGYTF
-,TRBV30,TRBJ2-5,13,-,TGTGCCTGGAGTAGCGGACTACAAGAGACCCAGTACTTC,CAWSSGLQETQYF
TRBD1,TRBV7-3,TRBJ1-3,13,-,TGTGCCAGCAGCCTGGACAGGGGCTACACCATATATTTT,CASSLDRGYTIYF
-,TRBV4-3,TRBJ2-5,16,-,TGCGCCAGCAGCCAAGATCGGCCTCGCGGGTGGGAGACCCAGTACTTC,CASSQDRPRGWETQYF
-,TRBV3-1/TRBV3-2,TRBJ2-3,15,-,TGTGCCAGCAGCCAAGAGCTAGGAGCGTGGGAGCCGCAGTATTTT,CASSQELGAWEPQYF
TRBD1,TRBV7-8,TRBJ2-5,16,-,TGTGCCAGCAGCTCTTTACCCGGGACAGGGGAAGAGACCCAGTACTTC,CASSSLPGTGEETQYF
TRBD2,TRBV7-3,TRBJ2-1,19,-,TGTGCCAGCAGCCCAACGAAGGGTAGCGGGGTATTGTCCTACAATGAGCAGTTCTTC,CASSPTKGSGVLSYNEQFF
-,TRBV5-5,TRBJ1-5,13,-,TGTGCCAGCAGCTTGACAGCAGATCAGCCCCAGCATTTT,CASSLTADQPQHF
-,TRBV7-9,TRBJ1-5,12,few,TGTGCCAAAACAGGGTCGAGTTGTCCCCAGCATTTT,CAKTGSSCPQHF
TRBD2,TRBV2,TRBJ2-3,14,-,TGTGCCAGCAAGGGACTAGCGGGAGTGCGTACGCAGTATTTT,CASKGLAGVRTQYF
TRBD1,TRBV7-2,TRBJ1-3,17,-,TGTGCCAGCAGCTTTAATTCGGGACAGGGCTCTGGAAACACCATATATTTT,CASSFNSGQGSGNTIYF
TRBD2,TRBV5-4,TRBJ2-7,14,-,TGTGCCAGCAGCCCCATGGGGGGAGGGGACGAGCAGTACTTC,CASSPMGGGDEQYF
-,TRBV11-2,TRBJ1-2,13,-,TGTGCCAGCTCTTTGGGGCTGGACTATGGCTACACCTTC,CASSLGLDYGYTF
TRBD1,TRBV27,TRBJ2-2,15,few,TGTGCCAGCAGATACTCGGGACAGCACACCGGGGAGCTGTTTTTT,CASRYSGQHTGELFF
-,TRBV5-1,TRBJ1-4,14,-,TGCGCCAGCAGCTTGTCACAGGGCCCTGAAAAACTGTTTTTT,CASSLSQGPEKLFF
-,TRBV2,TRBJ2-3,14,-,TGTGCCAGCAGTGAACTGCTGGGGCAAGATACGCAGTATTTT,CASSELLGQDTQYF